The sequence of this T cell receptor (beta chain) was determined in a study of cytomegalovirus exposure and HLA in healthy donors. Study outcomes and limitations: The analysis excluded some indistinguishable V segments, including TRBV6-2 and TRBV6-3. Overall, approximately 150 TCR beta chains were annotated as cytomegalovirus-associated.

Everyone who donated was a healthy bone marrow donor. PCR primers comprised 60 Vbeta and 13 Jbeta primers. The data were produced by immunoSEQ multiplex PCR, yet TCRdb's version contains in-frame clones alone and is incomplete. The sample carries about 140,000 clones, 80% recorded once. The germline gives CDR1 ENHRY, CDR2 SYGVKD. CDR3 length: 15 residues. The V end lost 2 bases, the J end lost 3 bases, and 13 bases lay between the germline ends. Remarks on this clone: What it binds is not known.

The V gene is TRBV10-3, the J gene TRBJ2-5, with D maybe TRBD2 (6 bases). The receptor was derived from a man aged 30 to 39 in good health and CMV-seronegative. Sequencing was carried out using PBMCs. The CDR3 loop reads CAISEGGTQEETQYF. The CDR3 DNA is TGTGCCATCAGTGAGGGAGGGACGCAGGAAGAGACCCAGTACTTC.